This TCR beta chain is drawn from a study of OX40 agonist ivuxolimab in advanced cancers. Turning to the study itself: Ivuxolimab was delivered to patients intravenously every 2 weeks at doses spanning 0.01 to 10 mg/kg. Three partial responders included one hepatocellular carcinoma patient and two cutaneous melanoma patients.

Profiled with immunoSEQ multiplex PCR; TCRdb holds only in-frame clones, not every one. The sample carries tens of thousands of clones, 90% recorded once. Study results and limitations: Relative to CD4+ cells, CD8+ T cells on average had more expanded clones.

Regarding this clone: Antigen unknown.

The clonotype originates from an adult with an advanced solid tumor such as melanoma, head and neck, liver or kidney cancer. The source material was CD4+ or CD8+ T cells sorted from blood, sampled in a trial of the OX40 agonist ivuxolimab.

CDR3 in DNA: TGCAGCGTTGAAGATTGGGGGGCCGGTGATTACGAGCAGTACTTC. It yields the protein CSVEDWGAGDYEQYF. The chain recombines TRBV29-1 with TRBJ2-7; D tentatively reads TRBD1 or TRBD2 (6 bases each). This CDR3 contains 15 residues. Trimming took 0 bases from V and 4 from J, leaving 16 bases between them. In germline, CDR1 is SQVTM, CDR2 ANQGSEA.